These T cell receptor beta chains were read from a single sample in a study of cytomegalovirus exposure and HLA in healthy donors. Profiled with immunoSEQ multiplex PCR; TCRdb holds only in-frame clones, not every one. The sample has about 120,000 clones, less than 80% seen once. Material: PBMCs. These receptors came from a woman aged 50 to 60 in good health and CMV-seropositive. Both conserved end residues are part of each CDR3. D genes are given only for firm matches. Some rows mark clone size as missing; the rest say once, few, many or name a class of expanded clone.

j_call | clone_size | v_call | cdr3_length | d_call | cdr3_aa | cdr3_nt
TRBJ1-5 | - | TRBV6-1 | 13 | - | CASSVAGNQPQHF | TGTGCCAGCAGTGTCGCAGGCAATCAGCCCCAGCATTTT
TRBJ1-5 | few | TRBV10-3 | 15 | TRBD1 | CAISESGQGGQPQHF | TGTGCCATCAGTGAGTCGGGACAGGGAGGCCAGCCCCAGCATTTT
TRBJ1-2 | - | TRBV28 | 16 | TRBD1 | CATHRDSYKANYGYTF | TGTGCCACCCATAGGGACAGCTATAAAGCTAACTATGGCTACACCTTC
TRBJ1-4 | - | TRBV7-2 | 14 | TRBD1 | CASSLETGNEKLFF | TGTGCCAGCAGCTTAGAGACAGGGAATGAAAAACTGTTTTTT
TRBJ2-5 | - | TRBV7-2 | 15 | TRBD2 | CASSSRVAGAETQYF | TGTGCCAGCAGCTCCCGGGTAGCGGGAGCAGAGACCCAGTACTTC
TRBJ2-3 | - | TRBV4-1 | 16 | TRBD2 | CASSQQRLAGTDTQYF | TGCGCCAGCAGCCAACAACGTCTAGCGGGCACAGATACGCAGTATTTT
TRBJ2-1 | - | TRBV12-5 | 14 | TRBD2 | CASGLAIAGSEQFF | TGTGCTAGTGGTTTGGCGATAGCGGGGAGTGAGCAGTTCTTC
TRBJ2-3 | - | TRBV30 | 16 | TRBD2 | CAWSVAGGGNPYTQYF | TGTGCCTGGAGTGTAGCGGGAGGCGGGAACCCCTATACGCAGTATTTT
TRBJ1-4 | - | TRBV9 | 15 | TRBD1 | CASSVAGQEGEKLFF | TGTGCCAGCAGCGTAGCGGGACAGGAGGGTGAAAAACTGTTTTTT
TRBJ1-5 | - | TRBV15 | 15 | TRBD1 | CATSRDRGKSQPQHF | TGTGCCACCAGCAGAGACAGGGGGAAAAGCCAGCCCCAGCATTTT
TRBJ1-1 | few | TRBV6-5 | 14 | TRBD1 | CASSPLQGGTEAFF | TGTGCCAGCAGTCCCCTGCAGGGGGGCACTGAAGCTTTCTTT
TRBJ2-7 | - | TRBV28 | 15 | TRBD2 | CASERSGMQSYEQYF | TGTGCCAGCGAAAGAAGCGGGATGCAGTCCTACGAGCAGTACTTC
TRBJ2-7 | - | TRBV27 | 15 | - | CASSLSQVSSYEQYF | TGTGCCAGCAGTCTAAGCCAGGTTAGCTCCTACGAGCAGTACTTC
TRBJ1-2 | - | TRBV19 | 16 | TRBD1 | CASSQRDRLANYGYTF | TGTGCCAGTAGTCAACGGGACAGGCTAGCTAACTATGGCTACACCTTC
TRBJ2-1 | few | TRBV11-3 | 14 | - | CASSLDGSYNEQFF | TGTGCCAGCAGCTTAGACGGGAGTTATAATGAGCAGTTCTTC
TRBJ1-3 | - | TRBV5-5 | 18 | - | CASSLSAAGLFSGNTIYF | TGTGCCAGCAGCTTGTCGGCCGCGGGTCTTTTCTCTGGAAACACCATATATTTT
TRBJ1-1 | few | TRBV6-5 | 15 | - | CASSHTAGPTPEAFF | TGTGCCAGCAGTCATACGGCGGGGCCCACCCCTGAAGCTTTCTTT
TRBJ1-2 | - | TRBV30 | 12 | - | CAWSLQSGGYTF | TGTGCCTGGTCCTTACAGTCAGGGGGCTACACCTTC
TRBJ1-2 | - | TRBV5-4 | 16 | TRBD1 | CASSFLPGQGTYGYTF | TGTGCCAGCAGCTTCTTACCGGGACAGGGGACCTATGGCTACACCTTC
TRBJ1-2 | - | TRBV27 | 14 | - | CASSLSNGGLGYTF | TGTGCCAGCAGTTTATCGAACGGGGGTCTGGGCTACACCTTC
TRBJ2-1 | - | TRBV27 | 15 | - | CASRGRLDPYNEQFF | TGTGCCAGCAGGGGTCGACTAGATCCGTACAATGAGCAGTTCTTC
TRBJ1-4 | - | TRBV11-2 | 19 | - | CASSLDTPDRAGPNEKLFF | TGTGCCAGCAGCTTAGATACCCCGGACCGGGCAGGGCCTAATGAAAAACTGTTTTTT
TRBJ2-1 | - | TRBV10-2 | 16 | TRBD1 | CAIRPGDRGTYNEQFF | TGCGCCATCAGGCCGGGAGACAGGGGAACCTACAATGAGCAGTTCTTC
TRBJ2-2 | - | TRBV7-8 | 18 | TRBD2 | CASSRLAGGGWDTGELFF | TGTGCCAGCAGCCGACTAGCGGGAGGGGGTTGGGACACCGGGGAGCTGTTTTTT
TRBJ2-3 | - | TRBV9 | 17 | TRBD2 | CASSPSLSGRVTDTQYF | TGTGCCAGCAGCCCGAGTCTAAGCGGGAGGGTCACAGATACGCAGTATTTT
TRBJ2-5 | - | TRBV7-9 | 13 | - | CSSSFRGEETQYF | TGTTCCAGCAGCTTTAGGGGTGAAGAGACCCAGTACTTC
TRBJ2-5 | - | TRBV2 | 14 | TRBD2 | CASKLAGGQETQYF | TGTGCCAGCAAACTAGCGGGAGGGCAAGAGACCCAGTACTTC
TRBJ1-2 | once | TRBV30 | 15 | TRBD1 | CAWIISGGPWEGYTF | TGTGCCTGGATCATATCAGGGGGCCCTTGGGAGGGCTACACCTTC
TRBJ2-5 | - | TRBV7-4 | 19 | TRBD2 | CASSSPRGLAGGKRETQYF | TGTGCCAGCAGCTCACCTCGGGGACTAGCGGGGGGCAAAAGGGAGACCCAGTACTTC
TRBJ1-2 | few | TRBV5-6 | 14 | TRBD1 | CASSSRTGNYGYTF | TGTGCCAGCAGTTCAAGGACAGGGAACTATGGCTACACCTTC
TRBJ2-1 | - | TRBV4-3 | 17 | TRBD2 | CASSQDPLAGVYNEQFF | TGCGCCAGCAGCCAAGATCCCCTAGCGGGAGTCTACAATGAGCAGTTCTTC
TRBJ1-2 | - | TRBV7-9 | 12 | - | CASSLGLDGYTF | TGTGCCAGCAGCTTAGGGCTCGATGGCTACACCTTC
TRBJ2-7 | - | TRBV6-1 | 15 | TRBD2 | CASIYFGGGSYEQYF | TGTGCCAGCATCTATTTTGGCGGGGGTTCCTACGAGCAGTACTTC
TRBJ2-5 | - | TRBV4-2 | 16 | TRBD2 | CASSQVLAGGVETQYF | TGTGCCAGCAGCCAAGTACTAGCGGGAGGAGTAGAGACCCAGTACTTC
TRBJ2-5 | - | TRBV6-5 | 14 | - | CASSFTQGSETQYF | TGTGCCAGCAGTTTCACACAGGGCTCTGAGACCCAGTACTTC
TRBJ2-5 | once | TRBV7-7 | 16 | TRBD2 | CASSLAVGGTQETQYF | TGTGCCAGCAGCTTAGCAGTCGGGGGGACTCAAGAGACCCAGTACTTC
TRBJ1-2 | - | TRBV18 | 13 | - | CASSPTTDYGYTF | TGTGCCAGCTCACCGACGACAGATTATGGCTACACCTTC
TRBJ2-7 | - | TRBV27 | 14 | TRBD1 | CASSPGQGAYEQYF | TGTGCCAGCAGTCCGGGACAGGGGGCCTACGAGCAGTACTTC
TRBJ2-5 | once | TRBV16 | 15 | - | CASSERGGGQETQYF | TGTGCCAGCAGCGAAAGGGGAGGGGGCCAAGAGACCCAGTACTTC
TRBJ1-2 | - | TRBV19 | 13 | TRBD1 | CACIDRAGYGYTF | TGTGCCTGCATCGACAGGGCGGGGTATGGCTACACCTTC
TRBJ2-3 | - | TRBV7-2 | 14 | - | CASSLAGPGDTQYF | TGTGCCAGCAGCTTAGCTGGGCCTGGGGATACGCAGTATTTT
TRBJ1-4 | - | TRBV6-4 | 15 | - | CASSEFGGENEKLFF | TGTGCCAGCAGTGAATTTGGGGGGGAAAATGAAAAACTGTTTTTT